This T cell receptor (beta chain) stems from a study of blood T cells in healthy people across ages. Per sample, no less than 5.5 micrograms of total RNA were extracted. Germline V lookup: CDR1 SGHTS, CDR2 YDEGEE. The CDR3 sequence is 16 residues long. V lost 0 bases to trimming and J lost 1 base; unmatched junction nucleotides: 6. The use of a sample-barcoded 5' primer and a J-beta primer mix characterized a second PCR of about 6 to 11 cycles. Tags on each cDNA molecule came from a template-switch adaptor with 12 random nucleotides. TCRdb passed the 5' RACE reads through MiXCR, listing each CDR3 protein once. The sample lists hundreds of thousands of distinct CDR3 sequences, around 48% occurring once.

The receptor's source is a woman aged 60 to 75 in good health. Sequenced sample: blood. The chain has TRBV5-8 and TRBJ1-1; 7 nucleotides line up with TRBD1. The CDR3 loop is CASSLEPRTGNTEAFF. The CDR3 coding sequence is TGTGCCAGCAGCTTGGAGCCCCGGACAGGGAACACTGAAGCTTTCTTT. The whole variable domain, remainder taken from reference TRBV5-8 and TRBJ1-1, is EAGVTQSPTHLIKTRGQQATLRCSPISGHTSVYWYQQALGLGLQFLLWYDEGEERNRGNFPPRFSGRQFPNYSSELNVNALELEDSALYLCASSLEPRTGNTEAFFGQGTRLTVV.